These T cell receptor beta chains were read from a single sample in a study of blood T cell repertoires in COVID-19. Only in-frame clones appear in the TCRdb table, and some are missing; sequencing was by immunoSEQ multiplex PCR. The sample has about 130,000 clones, approximately 81% seen once; the top ten hold around 5.2%. Sequenced material: peripheral blood. These receptor sequences come from a man between 60 and 75 years old with acute or convalescent COVID-19. Each CDR3 is given with its conserved first and last residue. A D gene is named only where the DNA matches it firmly. A clone size is listed for some rows: how often the clone was seen (once, few, many), or a class if it is expanded.

V gene	clone size	J gene	D gene	CDR3 DNA	CDR3 protein
TRBV7-2	NA	TRBJ1-5	TRBD1	TGTGCCAGCAGCTTTTCAACAGGGGGCGGGCAGCCCCAGCATTTT	CASSFSTGGGQPQHF
TRBV7-7	many	TRBJ2-2	NA	TGTGCCAGCAGCTTAAGCGCAGGGTCGAACACCGGGGAGCTGTTTTTT	CASSLSAGSNTGELFF
TRBV5-1	NA	TRBJ2-3	NA	TGCGCCAGCAGCTTGGGCCAGGGTGAAGATACGCAGTATTTT	CASSLGQGEDTQYF
TRBV3-1/TRBV3-2	NA	TRBJ2-3	TRBD2	TGTGCCAGCAGCCAAGTGTATTTAGGTCTGGCTAGCGGGAAGGGCACAGATACGCAGTATTTT	CASSQVYLGLASGKGTDTQYF
TRBV7-2	few	TRBJ1-4	NA	TGTGCCAGCAGCCCAGGATGGGGGGGTGAAAAACTGTTTTTT	CASSPGWGGEKLFF
TRBV7-3	NA	TRBJ1-1	NA	TGTGCCAGCAGTAGGGACAAGGACACTGAAGCTTTCTTT	CASSRDKDTEAFF
TRBV3-1/TRBV3-2	NA	TRBJ1-2	TRBD1	TGTGCCAGCAGTACACAGGGGCAATCATATGGCTACACCTTC	CASSTQGQSYGYTF
TRBV2	NA	TRBJ1-5	NA	TGTGCCAGCAGTGGGCCTAATCAGCCCCAGCATTTT	CASSGPNQPQHF
TRBV5-1	NA	TRBJ1-2	NA	TGCGCCAGCAGCTTGGAGGTGGGGGCGGACTATGGCTACACCTTC	CASSLEVGADYGYTF
TRBV11-3	NA	TRBJ2-2	NA	TGTGCCAGCAGCTTTGCGTCAGGGTTGGCCGGGGAGCTGTTTTTT	CASSFASGLAGELFF
TRBV5-6	NA	TRBJ2-2	TRBD1	TGTGCCAGCAGCTTCCGGGACAGGGGTTTAACCGGGGAGCTGTTTTTT	CASSFRDRGLTGELFF
TRBV5-1	NA	TRBJ1-1	NA	TGCGCCAGCAGCTTGGATGAGGGGACACCTACAAAAGCTTTCTTT	CASSLDEGTPTKAFF
TRBV3-1/TRBV3-2	NA	TRBJ2-7	TRBD2	TGTGCCAGCAGCCAAGGGACTAGGCTGTACGAGCAGTACTTC	CASSQGTRLYEQYF
TRBV5-6	NA	TRBJ2-7	NA	TGTGCCAGCGGGGTAGGGAGTCCCTACGAGCAGTACTTC	CASGVGSPYEQYF